A selection of T cell receptor beta chains follows, all from one sample in a study of vaccination and CD4 T cells after COVID-19. Their cognate antigens are unknown. From the PCR reads, TCRdb called clonotypes with MiXCR, one entry per CDR3 protein. The table records more than 20,000 distinct CDR3 sequences, around half of them present only once. The sequences come from CD4+ T cells from blood, cultured in vitro, collected before SARS-CoV-2 vaccination. The origin of the receptors is a human donor who received a COVID-19 vaccine. CDR3s include the opening cysteine and the closing phenylalanine or tryptophan. A D gene is named only where the DNA matches it firmly. Not all rows give a size; the values are once, few, many and, for expanded clones, a class.

J | D | size | V | DNA | CDR3
TRBJ2-1 | TRBD2 | few | TRBV20-1 | TGCAGTGCTAGAACCTCGGGACTATCCTACAATGAGCAGTTCTTC | CSARTSGLSYNEQFF
TRBJ1-1 | - | - | TRBV5-1 | TGCGCCAGCAGCTTGGCCGGGAGTGGCACTGAAGCTTTCTTT | CASSLAGSGTEAFF
TRBJ2-2 | TRBD2 | few | TRBV6-1 | TGTGCCAGCAGCAGAGGACTAGCGGGGGGGCATACCGGGGAGCTGTTTTTT | CASSRGLAGGHTGELFF
TRBJ2-2 | - | - | TRBV12-3/TRBV12-4 | TGTGCCAGCAGTTTACAGGGTTCGGGAACCGGGGAGCTGTTTTTT | CASSLQGSGTGELFF
TRBJ1-1 | TRBD1 | - | TRBV2 | TGTGCCAGCACCACTCTGACAGGGTTGAACACTGAAGCTTTCTTT | CASTTLTGLNTEAFF
TRBJ1-6 | TRBD1 | - | TRBV19 | TGTGCCAGTTTTGATACAGGGGGGAATTCACCCCTCCACTTT | CASFDTGGNSPLHF
TRBJ1-1 | - | - | TRBV2 | TGTGCCAGCAGGGCGGTGCTGGCTTTCTTT | CASRAVLAFF
TRBJ1-4 | - | - | TRBV29-1 | TGCAGCGCCCGGTCTCATGCAACTAATGAAAAACTGTTTTTT | CSARSHATNEKLFF
TRBJ1-3 | - | - | TRBV12-3/TRBV12-4 | TGTGCCAGCAGTTTGGGGAATCCCACCATATATTTT | CASSLGNPTIYF
TRBJ1-1 | - | - | TRBV19 | TGTGCCAGTAGTATCGGCAGGGGAACTGAAGCTTTCTTT | CASSIGRGTEAFF
TRBJ2-1 | - | - | TRBV14 | TGTGCCAGCAGCCAAATGTCCGGACACCGATACAATGAGCAGTTCTTC | CASSQMSGHRYNEQFF
TRBJ2-2 | - | - | TRBV19 | TGTGCCAGTAGCCACGGACACTTGAACACCGGGGAGCTGTTTTTT | CASSHGHLNTGELFF
TRBJ2-7 | - | - | TRBV30 | TGTGCCTGGGGGGGGCGGGCAGGGAGTAGCTCCTACGAGCAGTACTTC | CAWGGRAGSSSYEQYF
TRBJ1-1 | TRBD1 | few | TRBV12-3/TRBV12-4 | TGTGCCAGCAGTCCTACAGGGGGGGGTCCTGAAGCTTTCTTT | CASSPTGGGPEAFF
TRBJ2-1 | TRBD2 | - | TRBV2 | TGTGCCAGCAGTGAACCCTCCTGGACTAGCGGGGGGGCGAATGAGCAGTTCTTC | CASSEPSWTSGGANEQFF
TRBJ1-6 | - | few | TRBV19 | TGTGCCAGTAGACAGGGCCGTGATAATTCACCCCTCCACTTT | CASRQGRDNSPLHF